The 23 T cell receptor beta chains below all came from one sample that was sequenced in a study of blood T cell repertoires in COVID-19. Sequencing was performed with immunoSEQ multiplex PCR; in TCRdb, only in-frame clones are kept and a portion is missing. The sample lists 300,000 to 400,000 clones; around 89% were seen once. The specimen sequenced was PBMCs or T cells enriched from blood (not recorded which). These receptors were collected from a man between 18 and 35 years old who had recovered from COVID-19.

This clone was counted once. The V gene is TRBV29-1, the J gene TRBJ1-5; 9 bases fit TRBD1. The trim removed 5 bases at V and 5 bases at J, leaving 7 bases unmatched. The CDR3 spans 14 residues. Germline V gene lookup returns CDR1 SQVTM and CDR2 ANQGSEA. The CDR3 protein is CSVKVRDRDQPQHF. CDR3 bases: TGCAGCGTTAAAGTACGGGACAGGGATCAGCCCCAGCATTTT.

This chain uses TRBV28 with TRBJ2-7; no firm D call. The ends were cut back, 2 bases at V and 1 base at J, with 12 bases in the middle. CDR3 size: 15 residues. Germline V gene lookup returns CDR1 MDHEN and CDR2 SYDVKM. For the CDR3, the DNA is TGTGCCAGCAGTTTACGAGCTGTTACTTCCTACGAGCAGTACTTC. Translated: CASSLRAVTSYEQYF.

V usage is TRBV4-3 and J usage is TRBJ2-7, with 11 bases matching TRBD1. Germline-derived CDR1 and CDR2 are LGHNA and YSLEER. The CDR3 covers 16 residues. Trimming at V came to 0 bases and at J to 2 bases, leaving 3 bases not matched to a gene. CDR3 DNA sequence: TGCGCCAGCAGCCAAGATCCGGGACAGGGGGCCTACGAGCAGTACTTC. The encoded protein is CASSQDPGQGAYEQYF.

The V and J genes are TRBV27 and TRBJ2-3, with TRBD1 matching over 10 bases. V dropped 6 bases and J dropped 10; count of bases not matched to a gene: 16. The CDR3 is 16 amino acids. Germline V lookup: CDR1 MNHEY, CDR2 SMNVEV (reference sequence). The DNA for the CDR3 is TGTGCCAGCAGCCGGGACAGGGGTAGTATGATACGATCGCAGTATTTT. As protein: CASSRDRGSMIRSQYF.

This clone appeared a single time. V is TRBV5-1 and J is TRBJ1-4, with D possibly being TRBD1 (6 bases). The CDR3 is 16 residues long. In germline, CDR1 is SGHRS, CDR2 YFSETQ. The V and J ends lost 3 bases and 4 bases respectively, with 16 bases between them. This CDR3 reads CASSSQGVGGNEKLFF. The DNA for the CDR3 is TGCGCCAGCAGCTCCCAAGGGGTAGGGGGTAATGAAAAACTGTTTTTT. Variable domain in full (rest from reference TRBV5-1 and TRBJ1-4): KAGVTQTPRYLIKTRGQQVTLSCSPISGHRSVSWYQQTPGQGLQFLFEYFSETQRNKGNFPGRFSGRQFSNSRSEMNVSTLELGDSALYLCASSSQGVGGNEKLFFGSGTQLSVL.

V gene TRBV28 combines with J gene TRBJ1-2, with D unclear. The germline CDR1 and CDR2 sequences are MDHEN and SYDVKM. Trimming stripped 3 bases from V and 6 bases from J, with 8 bases between. This CDR3 has 12 amino acids. CDR3 bases: TGTGCCAGCAGTTTCACAAATGATGGCTACACCTTC. It codes for CASSFTNDGYTF.

This clone is a singleton in its sample. The J gene is TRBJ2-1, the V gene TRBV3-1 (or the pseudogene TRBV3-2); 10 bases are a match to TRBD1. The CDR3 is made up of 14 amino acids. Germline trimming cut 5 bases from V and 2 bases from J; bases unmatched to any gene: 0. Germline V gives CDR1 LGHDT, CDR2 YNNKEL (reference sequence). CDR3 sequence (DNA): TGTGCCAGCAGCGGGACAGGGGCCTACAATGAGCAGTTCTTC. This codes for CASSGTGAYNEQFF.

This clone appeared a single time. The chain uses TRBV2 and TRBJ1-4; maybe TRBD1 (5 bases). The CDR3 has 14 residues. Trimming cost V 4 bases and J 3 bases, with 9 bases left between them. CDR1 is SNHLY and CDR2 is FYNNEI in the germline V gene. CDR3 residues: CASSVQGPNEKLFF. For the CDR3, the DNA is TGTGCCAGCAGTGTTCAGGGCCCTAATGAAAAACTGTTTTTT.

The chain combines TRBV9 with TRBJ2-5; D unresolved. V lost 4 bases and J 3 bases, leaving 13 bases between the germline ends. Germline CDR1 SGDLS, CDR2 YYNGEE. The CDR3 spans 14 residues. The CDR3 DNA sequence: TGTGCCAGCAGCCGAGAGGTAGCTAAAGAGACCCAGTACTTC. Its translation: CASSREVAKETQYF. The full variable domain, completed using reference TRBV9 and TRBJ2-5, is DSGVTQTPKHLITATGQRVTLRCSPRSGDLSVYWYQQSLDQGLQFLIQYYNGEERAKGNILERFSAQQFPDLHSELNLSSLELGDSALYFCASSREVAKETQYFGPGTRLLVL.

V usage is TRBV4-2 and J usage is TRBJ1-5; 7 bases line up with TRBD1. The CDR3 totals 16 residues. Looked up from germline, CDR1 is LGHNA and CDR2 is YNFKEQ. V trimming: 2 bases; J trimming: 1 base; junction bases outside the gene matches: 5. Written as DNA, the CDR3 is TGTGCCAGCAGCCAAACAGGGGCCTGGAGCAATCAGCCCCAGCATTTT. Amino acid sequence: CASSQTGAWSNQPQHF.

The genes are TRBV19 and TRBJ2-2; 11 bases are a match to TRBD1. The V gene end was trimmed by 5 bases and the J gene end by 5 bases; junction bases not matched to a gene: 1. The CDR3 totals 14 residues. Germline CDR1 reads LNHDA; CDR2 reads SQIVND (reference sequence). CDR3 protein: CASSRDRGTGELFF. The CDR3 bases are TGTGCCAGTAGTCGGGACAGGGGGACCGGGGAGCTGTTTTTT.

The V call is TRBV6-5, the J call TRBJ2-3; 7 nucleotides align to TRBD2. V shed 6 bases, J shed 0 bases, and the junction held 3 bases outside the gene matches. CDR3 size: 14 residues. Germline lookup yields CDR1 MNHEY and CDR2 SVGAGI. The DNA of the CDR3 is TGTGCCAGCAGACGGACTAGTAGCACAGATACGCAGTATTTT. It encodes CASRRTSSTDTQYF.

As regards this clone: Other DNA sequences in this specimen translate into the identical CDR3. The V gene is TRBV28, the J gene TRBJ2-7, with 10 nucleotides matching TRBD1. CDR1 is MDHEN, CDR2 SYDVKM, per germline. This CDR3 region has 14 residues. Trimming cost V 5 bases and J 2 bases; bases outside gene matches: 3. The CDR3 region has the DNA TGTGCCAGCAGTCTTGGACAGGGGGCCTACGAGCAGTACTTC. It translates to CASSLGQGAYEQYF.

The chain carries TRBV4-1 and TRBJ2-7; possibly TRBD1 for D (6 bases). The V and J ends lost 4 bases and 2 bases respectively, with 27 bases between them. Germline V gene data show CDR1 as MGHRA and CDR2 as YSYEKL. This CDR3 contains 19 residues. CDR3 DNA: TGCGCCAGCAGCCGGGCCGGGACACTGGGTGGGGGTAGAGCCTACGAGCAGTACTTC. Its translation: CASSRAGTLGGGRAYEQYF.

The rearrangement uses TRBV27 and TRBJ1-1; TRBD1 aligns across 7 bases. CDR1 and CDR2 from the germline V gene are MNHEY and SMNVEV (reference sequence). The CDR3 loop spans 15 amino acids. Trimming took 4 bases from V and 3 from J; bases not matched to a gene: 8. The CDR3 coding sequence is TGTGCCAGCAGTTCCCGGGACAGAGAATACACTGAAGCTTTCTTT. The encoded protein is CASSSRDREYTEAFF.

This sequence joins TRBV6-2 or TRBV6-3 and TRBJ1-4; 7 nucleotides agree with TRBD1. In germline, CDR1 is MNHEY, CDR2 SVGEGT. The V and J ends lost 0 bases and 5 bases, in that order; junction bases with no gene match: 3. CDR3 size: 15 residues. The DNA for the CDR3 is TGTGCCAGCAGTTACTCGGGACAGAACAATGAAAAACTGTTTTTT. This codes for CASSYSGQNNEKLFF.

This clone was counted once. This chain links TRBV19 with TRBJ2-7, with D perhaps TRBD1 (6 bases). Germline CDR1 is LNHDA and CDR2 is SQIVND (reference sequence). The ends were cut back, 3 bases at V and 2 bases at J, with 14 bases in the middle. The CDR3 is 15 residues long. In nucleotides, the CDR3 is TGTGCCAGTAGTATTGGTAATCCAGGGGCCTACGAGCAGTACTTC. Translating it yields CASSIGNPGAYEQYF.

V gene TRBV5-1 combines with J gene TRBJ2-1, with 15 nucleotides matching TRBD2. The ends lost 4 bases at V and 9 bases at J; junction bases unmatched: 8. The CDR3 is 16 amino acids. Looked up from germline, CDR1 is SGHRS and CDR2 is YFSETQ. CDR3 in DNA: TGCGCCAGCAGCGCCCCCGGGACTAGCGGGGGGAGTGAGCAGTTCTTC. This codes for CASSAPGTSGGSEQFF. Combining the CDR3 with reference TRBV5-1 and TRBJ2-1 gives the whole variable domain KAGVTQTPRYLIKTRGQQVTLSCSPISGHRSVSWYQQTPGQGLQFLFEYFSETQRNKGNFPGRFSGRQFSNSRSEMNVSTLELGDSALYLCASSAPGTSGGSEQFFGPGTRLTVL.

This chain links TRBV28 with TRBJ2-1; D is uncertain. V was trimmed by 10 bases and J by 0 bases, leaving 10 bases between them. CDR1 and CDR2 (germline): MDHEN, SYDVKM. This CDR3 is built from 13 residues. CDR3 coding DNA: TGTGCCACCGGAGTGAGCTCCTACAATGAGCAGTTCTTC. This gives the protein CATGVSSYNEQFF.

In its sample, this clone was seen once. V gene TRBV6-5 combines with J gene TRBJ1-1, with 9 bases that match TRBD1. The CDR3 sequence is 14 residues long. V lost 4 bases and J lost 4; bases outside the gene matches: 4. The V gene's germline CDR1 is MNHEY and CDR2 SVGAGI. The CDR3 DNA reads as TGTGCCAGCAGTTCTCCGGGACAGGGCACTGAAGCTTTCTTT. Protein product: CASSSPGQGTEAFF.

J is TRBJ2-7 and V is TRBV6-5; tentative D call: TRBD2 (6 bases). The CDR3 runs 12 residues. V lost 3 bases to trimming and J lost 8 bases, with 11 bases between them. CDR1 and CDR2 from the germline V gene are MNHEY and SVGAGI. This CDR3 reads CASSYSAGQQYF. In DNA, the CDR3 is TGTGCCAGCAGTTATAGCGCGGGGCAGCAGTACTTC.

The chain combines TRBV3-1 (or the pseudogene TRBV3-2) with TRBJ1-2; 7 nucleotides agree with TRBD1. Trimming took 6 bases from V and 3 from J; bases not matched to a gene: 7. CDR1 and CDR2 (germline): LGHDT, YNNKEL (reference sequence). The CDR3 has 14 amino acids. The CDR3 nucleotides read TGTGCCAGCAGGCACGACAGGGTTGACTATGGCTACACCTTC. Translation gives CASRHDRVDYGYTF.

The chain links TRBV9 to TRBJ1-4, with 9 bases matching TRBD1. In germline, CDR1 is SGDLS, CDR2 YYNGEE. The CDR3 runs to 14 residues. V trimming: 3 bases; J trimming: 7 bases; junction bases outside the gene matches: 4. The CDR3 sequence is CASSGGQGPEKLFF. The CDR3 DNA reads as TGTGCCAGCAGCGGGGGACAGGGACCTGAAAAACTGTTTTTT.